This T cell receptor (beta chain) was recorded in a study of chemoradiotherapy in HPV16-positive cancers (dated by TCRdb to between 2021 and 2022). Background on the whole study: Candidate HPV-specific T-cell clones and common TCR motifs were defined through functional T-cell assays on cells from a couple of HPV16-positive patients. The study asked whether T-cell immunity to the HPV oncoproteins E6 and E7 changes during chemoradiotherapy and whether this immunity affects survival. The candidate HPV-specific TCRs and motifs were then tracked in TCR repertoires from 86 patients with HPV-related cancers.

On this clone: Its cognate antigen has yet to be identified. Nothing much larger sits one base from this clone, and base qualities are not available.

To prepare the library, the immunoSEQ multiplex PCR assay was applied. The table was pulled from immuneACCESS by TCRdb, which kept in-frame rearrangements only. Such tables lose some clones; where checked, under half of the loss comes from unresolved V genes, and the rest has no known cause. Across this sample there are approximately 9,500 clones, with roughly 70% seen only once. The top ten clonotypes cover around 10% of the sample. Because repertoires were sampled repeatedly during chemoradiotherapy, clonal expansion in the tumor microenvironment could be followed. What the research found in general, with its limitations: Only two HPV16-positive patients were used to derive the functional definition of HPV-specific T cells, and the survival association was reported for HPV16-positive patients. In HPV16-positive patients, expansion of HPV-responsive T cells during chemoradiotherapy was associated with improved recurrence-free survival. Expansion of candidate HPV-specific clones and E7-related TCR motifs was observed in the tumor microenvironment during treatment, whereas no such expansion was observed for non-HPV-specific T cells.

This receptor was obtained from a human donor with HPV-associated anogenital cancer. The specimen was tumor tissue, collected from a patient who underwent chemoradiotherapy.

CDR3 protein: CASSFGGNIQYF. The bases read TGTGCCAGCAGTTTTGGTGGAAACATTCAGTACTTC. The chain joins TRBV28 to TRBJ2-4, with the D gene too uncertain to name. The V end loses 3 bases and the J end loses 6 bases, and a stretch of 6 bases separates them. The CDR3 sequence holds 12 residues, the cysteine and phenylalanine included. Only CDR3 DNA is held: 36 bases, read in frame from base 1. The germline V gene specifies MDHEN as CDR1 and SYDVKM as CDR2.